This T cell receptor beta chain is from a study of shared clonotypes between healthy human individuals. Study-wide results and caveats: Larger richness was generally estimated for naive than memory subsets. Shared clonotypes: approximately 5.3% naive CD4, under 4% naive CD8, about 2.2% memory CD4, approximately 0.4% memory CD8.

Naive CD8 cells lacked CD45RO, underwent positive selection for CCR7 and left out terminally differentiated effector memory CD45RA+ cells. On this clone itself: What it binds is not known.

This CDR3 has 12 residues. With 3 bases removed from V and 4 bases from J, the gap between germline ends came to 8 bases. Per the germline V gene, CDR1 is SGHRS and CDR2 is YFSETQ. TCRdb's copy holds only in-frame clones and misses some; the assay was immunoSEQ multiplex PCR. Seen here are around 2.1 million clones, about 92% observed once, and the top ten hold under 2%. Sequenced input: naive CD8+ T cells from PBMCs. This chain uses TRBV5-1 with TRBJ2-7, with a tentative D call TRBD1 (5 bases). The sequence was collected from a man aged 18 to 29 in good health. Some clones in this sample may be carry-over from other donors' samples. CDR3 coding DNA: TGCGCCAGCAGCTCCAGGACATACGAGCAGTACTTC. Residues: CASSSRTYEQYF.